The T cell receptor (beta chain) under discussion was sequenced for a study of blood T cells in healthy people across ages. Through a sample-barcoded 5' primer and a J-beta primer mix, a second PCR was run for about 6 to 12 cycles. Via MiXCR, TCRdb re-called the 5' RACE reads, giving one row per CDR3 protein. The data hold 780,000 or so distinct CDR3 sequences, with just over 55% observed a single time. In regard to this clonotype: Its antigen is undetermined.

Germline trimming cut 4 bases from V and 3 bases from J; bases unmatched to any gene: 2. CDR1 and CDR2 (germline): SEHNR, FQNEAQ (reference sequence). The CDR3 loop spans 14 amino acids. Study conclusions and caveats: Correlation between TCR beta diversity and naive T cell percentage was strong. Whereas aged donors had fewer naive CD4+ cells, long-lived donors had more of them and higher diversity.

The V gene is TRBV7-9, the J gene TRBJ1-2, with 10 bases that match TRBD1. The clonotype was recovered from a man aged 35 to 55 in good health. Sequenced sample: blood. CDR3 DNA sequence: TGTGCCAGCAGCTGGGACAGGGGATACTATGGCTACACCTTC. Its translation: CASSWDRGYYGYTF.